The present T cell receptor beta chain was sequenced within a study of T cells after yellow fever vaccination. Looked up from germline, CDR1 is SGHTA and CDR2 is FQGNSA. The length of the CDR3 is 14 residues. V lost 3 bases, J lost 4 bases, and 12 bases lay in between. The study made its TCR cDNA through 5'RACE template switching. That step introduced a universal primer site along with UMIs. TCRdb called the 5' RACE reads again in MiXCR, with one record for every CDR3 protein. This sample has 400,000 or so distinct CDR3 sequences, with roughly a sixth found just once. The chain has TRBV7-2 and TRBJ2-5, with D tentatively TRBD2 (6 bases). The receptor comes from a man aged 18 to 30 who received the YFV17D yellow fever vaccine. Sequenced here: PBMCs, sampled before the yellow fever booster vaccination. The CDR3 bases are TGTGCCAGCAGCTTCACAGGACTAACAGAGACCCAGTACTTC. Amino acids: CASSFTGLTETQYF.